Listed here are 31 T cell receptor beta chains from one sample, sequenced in a study of shared clonotypes between healthy human individuals. The table came from immunoSEQ multiplex PCR; TCRdb's copy has only in-frame clones and leaves some out. The table shows approximately 1.5 million clones, with approximately 98.5% occurring only once. Material for sequencing was naive CD4+ T cells sorted from blood. Stated subset: CD45RA+ positively selected. Receptor source: a man younger than 40 in good health.

The chain links TRBV9 to TRBJ1-1; tentatively, D is TRBD1 (5 bases). Germline V gene sequence: CDR1 SGDLS, CDR2 YYNGEE. CDR3 length: 18 amino acids. Trimming shortened V by 2 bases and J by 3 bases, and 23 bases separated the two germline ends. CDR3 sequence (DNA): TGTGCCAGCAGCGTGGGGGTTAGGCGGGGAAAGTTGGACACTGAAGCTTTCTTT. Protein sequence: CASSVGVRRGKLDTEAFF.

With regard to this clone: One end of the junction is discordant with germline, which a read error may explain. V usage is TRBV4-3 and J usage is TRBJ1-3; 8 bases fit TRBD1. From germline, CDR1 is LGHNA and CDR2 YSLEER. The CDR3 length is 14 residues. CDR3 in DNA: TGCGCCAGCAGTCTCCAGGGGGCTGGAGACACCATATATTTT. Translating it yields CASSLQGAGDTIYF.

The chain carries TRBV6-6 and TRBJ1-5; no definite D call. The germline gives CDR1 MNHNY, CDR2 SVGAGI (reference sequence). Trimming removed 2 bases from V and 10 bases from J, with 9 bases in between. The CDR3 has 12 amino acids. The CDR3 reads CASSYEGNPQHF. DNA of the CDR3: TGTGCCAGCAGTTACGAGGGCAATCCCCAGCATTTT.

This chain uses TRBV5-1 with TRBJ1-4, with D possibly TRBD1 on 5 matching bases. Germline V CDR1 and CDR2: SGHRS, YFSETQ. The CDR3 covers 14 residues. Trimming left V 0 bases short and J 7 bases short, with 10 bases between. The CDR3 sequence: CASSLGGAGEKLFF. CDR3 nucleotides: TGCGCCAGCAGCTTGGGAGGGGCGGGTGAAAAACTGTTTTTT.

The count of this clone is one. The CDR3 sequence is CASSESGPNQPQHF. DNA of the CDR3: TGTGCCAGCAGTGAATCGGGGCCGAATCAGCCCCAGCATTTT. This chain uses TRBV2 with TRBJ1-5, with D possibly TRBD1 on 5 matching bases. The CDR3 contains 14 residues. Trimming left V 2 bases short and J 4 bases short, with 9 bases between. From germline, CDR1 is SNHLY and CDR2 FYNNEI.

This clone appeared a single time. The rearrangement uses TRBV29-1 and TRBJ1-1, with 7 bases lining up with TRBD1. Germline trimming cut 6 bases from V and 5 bases from J; bases unmatched to any gene: 9. Germline loops: CDR1 SQVTM, CDR2 ANQGSEA. The CDR3 is 13 residues long. CDR3 residues: CSVNRGYRTEAFF. CDR3 sequence (DNA): TGCAGCGTAAACAGGGGATATAGGACTGAAGCTTTCTTT.

V usage is TRBV18 and J usage is TRBJ2-3, with D possibly being TRBD1 (5 bases). Germline CDR1 KGHSH, CDR2 LQKENI. Trimming pared 1 base from V and 2 bases from J, leaving 13 bases between. This CDR3 spans 16 amino acids. The CDR3 bases are TGTGCCAGCTCACCACTGCCAGGGCATCCCACAGATACGCAGTATTTT. It is translated as CASSPLPGHPTDTQYF.

The V gene is TRBV5-1, the J gene TRBJ1-5; D unclear. The V and J ends lost 3 bases and 4 bases respectively, with 11 bases between them. Germline V gene sequence: CDR1 SGHRS, CDR2 YFSETQ. There are 14 residues in the CDR3. The CDR3 here is CASSSGLGNQPQHF. CDR3 DNA sequence: TGCGCCAGCAGCTCTGGACTTGGGAATCAGCCCCAGCATTTT. Using reference TRBV5-1 and TRBJ1-5 for the parts outside the CDR3, the full variable domain is KAGVTQTPRYLIKTRGQQVTLSCSPISGHRSVSWYQQTPGQGLQFLFEYFSETQRNKGNFPGRFSGRQFSNSRSEMNVSTLELGDSALYLCASSSGLGNQPQHFGDGTRLSIL.

The chain recombines TRBV5-1 with TRBJ1-2; D unclear. The V end lost 0 bases, the J end lost 6 bases, and 12 bases lay between the germline ends. In germline, CDR1 is SGHRS, CDR2 YFSETQ. The CDR3 spans 14 residues. The DNA of the CDR3 is TGCGCCAGCAGCTTGGAAGGAAGGGAACATGGCTACACCTTC. Translation: CASSLEGREHGYTF.

CDR3 DNA: TGTGCCAGCAGTTCCGCGGGGCTAGCGGGAGTGGGTCTCACAGATACGCAGTATTTT. It yields the protein CASSSAGLAGVGLTDTQYF. The rearrangement uses TRBV27 and TRBJ2-3; 10 positions agree with TRBD2. Germline V gene data show CDR1 as MNHEY and CDR2 as SMNVEV (reference sequence). The CDR3 contains 19 residues. The V and J ends lost 4 bases and 2 bases, in that order; junction bases with no gene match: 15.

V usage is TRBV10-3 and J usage is TRBJ1-5, with a possible D match to TRBD1 (6 bases). The length of the CDR3 is 13 residues. The V end was cut by 11 bases, the J end by 6 bases, with 17 bases between. Germline-derived CDR1 and CDR2 are ENHRY and SYGVKD. CDR3 region: CAVQGKQGQPQHF. Written as DNA, the CDR3 is TGTGCCGTACAGGGAAAACAGGGTCAGCCCCAGCATTTT.

About this clone: In the same sample, other DNA sequences code for this CDR3. The rearrangement joins TRBV30 to TRBJ1-5; D possibly corresponds to TRBD1 (5 bases). Germline CDR1 is GTSNPN and CDR2 is SVGIG (reference sequence). This CDR3 has 13 residues. Trimming took off 0 bases at V and 5 bases at J, with 8 bases between the two ends. The CDR3 DNA is TGTGCCTGGAGTGTGGGGGGTGATCAGCCCCAGCATTTT. Its translation is CAWSVGGDQPQHF.

DNA of the CDR3: TGTGCCAGCAGCTTAATGACGGGTGACACCGGGGAGCTGTTTTTT. Translating it yields CASSLMTGDTGELFF. The chain carries TRBV7-3 and TRBJ2-2; D is uncertain. The V end was cut by 1 base, the J end by 3 bases, with 9 bases between. The V gene's germline CDR1 is SGHTA and CDR2 FQGTGA. The length of the CDR3 is 15 residues.

This clone occurred once. The chain joins TRBV25-1 to TRBJ1-4; the match to TRBD1 covers 8 bases. The CDR3 covers 13 residues. V trimming: 5 bases; J trimming: 7 bases; junction bases outside the gene matches: 3. CDR1 and CDR2 from the germline V gene are MGHDK and SYGVNS. The CDR3: CASSRTGSEKLFF. CDR3 sequence (DNA): TGTGCCAGCAGTAGGACAGGGAGTGAAAAACTGTTTTTT.

A word on this clone: Other DNA sequences in this sample translate to the same CDR3. The chain recombines TRBV6-5 with TRBJ2-5, with D unresolved. Germline V gene sequence: CDR1 MNHEY, CDR2 SVGAGI. The V end lost 2 bases, the J end lost 4 bases, and 2 bases lay between the germline ends. The CDR3 is 11 amino acids. CDR3 residues: CASSYGETQYF. Written as DNA, the CDR3 is TGTGCCAGCAGTTACGGAGAGACCCAGTACTTC.

The rearrangement joins TRBV7-6 to TRBJ2-7; D is unclear. The V and J ends lost 5 bases and 2 bases respectively, with 10 bases between them. The CDR3 consists of 13 residues. The germline V gene has CDR1 SGHVS and CDR2 FNYEAQ. The CDR3 DNA is TGTGCCAGCAGCCTCGACATGACCTACGAGCAGTACTTC. Encoded protein: CASSLDMTYEQYF.

This clone has a single count. The rearrangement uses TRBV6-5 and TRBJ2-5, with unresolved D. Deletions cut 5 bases from V and 1 base from J, with 11 bases between. This CDR3 comprises 14 residues. CDR1 and CDR2 (germline): MNHEY, SVGAGI. Here the CDR3 reads CASSQGSLQETQYF. For the CDR3, the DNA is TGTGCCAGCAGTCAAGGCAGCCTCCAAGAGACCCAGTACTTC.

CDR3 in DNA: TGTGCCAGCAGCACAGTCCACTCAACCGGGACAGCCTATGGCTACACCTTC. This gives the protein CASSTVHSTGTAYGYTF. V usage is TRBV11-2 and J usage is TRBJ1-2, with 7 bases identical to TRBD1. The V gene end was trimmed by 5 bases and the J gene end by 4 bases; junction bases not matched to a gene: 16. Germline V CDR1 and CDR2: SGHAT, FQNNGV. The CDR3 runs to 17 residues.

The gene calls are TRBV29-1 and TRBJ2-5; D is possibly TRBD2 (6 bases). Germline V gene data show CDR1 as SQVTM and CDR2 as ANQGSEA. There are 13 residues in the CDR3. With 7 bases removed from V and 4 bases from J, the gap between germline ends came to 16 bases. Here the CDR3 reads CSGEAGISETQYF. DNA for the CDR3: TGCAGCGGGGAGGCGGGAATATCAGAGACCCAGTACTTC.

The chain recombines TRBV29-1 with TRBJ2-7, with 10 positions matching TRBD1. The germline CDR1 and CDR2 sequences are SQVTM and ANQGSEA. The CDR3 is 14 amino acids. V trimming: 7 bases; J trimming: 2 bases; junction bases outside the gene matches: 8. Written as DNA, the CDR3 is TGCAGCGGCAACCGGGACAGGGGACCCTACGAGCAGTACTTC. Residues: CSGNRDRGPYEQYF.

The CDR3 region has the DNA TGTGCCAGCAGTTCACCTAGCGGGAGGTCCACCGGGGAGCTGTTTTTT. Its protein product is CASSSPSGRSTGELFF. The chain uses TRBV28 and TRBJ2-2; 11 bases match TRBD2. V shed 4 bases, J shed 4 bases, and the junction held 5 bases outside the gene matches. The CDR3 sequence is 16 residues long. Per the germline V gene, CDR1 is MDHEN and CDR2 is SYDVKM.

The chain has TRBV2 and TRBJ2-7; D is undetermined. Trimming stripped 7 bases from V and 0 bases from J, with 7 bases between. CDR1 is SNHLY, CDR2 FYNNEI, per germline. CDR3 size: 12 residues. The CDR3 DNA is TGTGCCAGCAAATTGACCTCCTACGAGCAGTACTTC. Its protein is CASKLTSYEQYF. The full variable domain, its missing parts supplied by reference TRBV2 and TRBJ2-7, is EPEVTQTPSHQVTQMGQEVILRCVPISNHLYFYWYRQILGQKVEFLVSFYNNEISEKSEIFDDQFSVERPDGSNFTLKIRSTKLEDSAMYFCASKLTSYEQYFGPGTRLTVT.

The rearrangement uses TRBV28 and TRBJ2-1; no firm D call. The CDR3 is 13 amino acids. Germline CDR1 MDHEN, CDR2 SYDVKM. The V end was cut by 5 bases, the J end by 10 bases, with 15 bases between. The CDR3 loop is CASSTLQWTEQFF. The CDR3 DNA is TGTGCCAGCAGTACACTCCAGTGGACGGAGCAGTTCTTC.

About this clone: Other DNA variants within this sample encode the same CDR3. The J gene is TRBJ2-1, the V gene TRBV18; D unclear. The V and J ends lost 3 bases and 0 bases respectively, with 9 bases between them. Germline V gene data show CDR1 as KGHSH and CDR2 as LQKENI. There are 15 residues in the CDR3. Here the CDR3 reads CASSPLDSSYNEQFF. The DNA for the CDR3 is TGTGCCAGCTCACCTCTAGATAGCTCCTACAATGAGCAGTTCTTC. The entire variable domain, with the rest obtained from reference TRBV18 and TRBJ2-1, is as follows: NAGVMQNPRHLVRRRGQEARLRCSPMKGHSHVYWYRQLPEEGLKFMVYLQKENIIDESGMPKERFSAEFPKEGPSILRIQQVVRGDSAAYFCASSPLDSSYNEQFFGPGTRLTVL.

This chain connects TRBV18 to TRBJ2-2; 11 bases are shared with TRBD1. The ends lost 4 bases at V and 6 bases at J; junction bases unmatched: 4. Germline V lookup: CDR1 KGHSH, CDR2 LQKENI. The CDR3 sequence is 15 residues long. DNA of the CDR3: TGTGCCAGCTCACAAGGACAGGGGGCCGCCGGGGAGCTGTTTTTT. Its protein is CASSQGQGAAGELFF.

This chain links TRBV5-6 with TRBJ1-5; no reliable D call. V was pared by 2 bases and J by 2 bases, with 14 bases between. This CDR3 spans 16 amino acids. Germline values: CDR1 SGHDT, CDR2 YYEEEE. CDR3 DNA: TGTGCCAGCAGCTTCAGGACCCACGCGCGCAATCAGCCCCAGCATTTT. Protein sequence: CASSFRTHARNQPQHF.

Details on this clone: Other DNA sequences in the same sample also yield this CDR3. V gene TRBV9 combines with J gene TRBJ2-1, with 10 bases aligning to TRBD2. The CDR3 has 18 amino acids. The germline gives CDR1 SGDLS, CDR2 YYNGEE. V lost 0 bases and J lost 3; bases outside the gene matches: 9. The CDR3 sequence: CASSVALSGRALYNEQFF. The CDR3 DNA is TGTGCCAGCAGCGTAGCTTTGAGCGGGAGGGCCCTCTACAATGAGCAGTTCTTC.

The chain employs TRBV19 and TRBJ1-1; D might be TRBD1 (5 bases). The CDR3 contains 12 residues. Germline assignment: CDR1 LNHDA and CDR2 SQIVND (reference sequence). V lost 6 bases, J lost 8 bases, and 13 bases lay in between. This CDR3 is CASSNRFTEAFF. The CDR3 DNA reads as TGTGCCAGTAGCAACAGGTTCACGGAAGCTTTCTTT.

The chain recombines TRBV5-1 with TRBJ2-3, with a possible D match to TRBD2 (7 bases). The ends were cut back, 5 bases at V and 5 bases at J, with 15 bases in the middle. CDR1 and CDR2 from the germline V gene are SGHRS and YFSETQ. The CDR3 is 14 residues long. The CDR3 region has the DNA TGCGCCAGCAGTCCCCGGGGGGCGGGAGATACGCAGTATTTT. Protein product: CASSPRGAGDTQYF. The full variable domain, with the rest looked up from reference TRBV5-1 and TRBJ2-3, is KAGVTQTPRYLIKTRGQQVTLSCSPISGHRSVSWYQQTPGQGLQFLFEYFSETQRNKGNFPGRFSGRQFSNSRSEMNVSTLELGDSALYLCASSPRGAGDTQYFGPGTRLTVL.

CDR3 DNA sequence: TGTGCCAGCAGGCCGGGAGGTAACGAGCAGTACTTC. Protein sequence: CASRPGGNEQYF. The V call is TRBV5-4, the J call TRBJ2-7; 7 bases are shared with TRBD2. Germline trimming cut 5 bases from V and 5 bases from J; bases unmatched to any gene: 4. This CDR3 has 12 amino acids. Germline V gives CDR1 SGHNT, CDR2 YYREEE (reference sequence).

The sample holds one count of this clone. This sequence joins TRBV28 and TRBJ2-7, with TRBD1 as a possible D gene (6 bases). The germline V gene encodes CDR1 MDHEN and CDR2 SYDVKM. The CDR3 consists of 13 residues. Trimming took 6 bases from V and 4 from J, leaving 13 bases between them. As DNA, the CDR3 is TGTGCCAGCAGACAAGGGACATCATACGAGCAGTACTTC. Translation: CASRQGTSYEQYF.